What follows are 7 T cell receptor beta chains derived from one specimen sequenced in a study of graft-versus-host responses after intestinal transplantation. The table came from immunoSEQ multiplex PCR; TCRdb's copy has only in-frame clones and leaves some out. This table holds tens of thousands of clones, around 90% found once. These receptors have no identified antigens. Sequencing was performed on unstimulated CD4+ T cells sorted from spleen or lymph node cells, taken before transplant. Receptors originate from a human donor who was the organ donor for an intestinal transplant.

In this sample, this clone turned up a few times. The rearrangement uses TRBV15 and TRBJ1-5, with D maybe TRBD1 (5 bases). Trimming stripped 3 bases from V and 11 bases from J, with 11 bases between. The CDR3 is 12 residues long. The germline gives CDR1 LNHNV, CDR2 YYDKDF (reference sequence). The CDR3 is CATSSRGDAQHF. Written as DNA, the CDR3 is TGTGCCACCAGCAGCCGGGGGGATGCCCAGCATTTT.

This sequence joins TRBV27 and TRBJ2-2, with a possible D match to TRBD1 (5 bases). The CDR3 contains 13 residues. V shed 11 bases and J shed 2 bases, with 12 bases lying between them. Germline values: CDR1 MNHEY, CDR2 SMNVEV (reference sequence). The CDR3 nucleotides are TGTGCCTCGACAGTAAGAAACACCGGGGAGCTGTTTTTT. Its translation: CASTVRNTGELFF.

This chain joins TRBV29-1 and TRBJ1-1; 7 bases agree with TRBD1. In germline, CDR1 is SQVTM, CDR2 ANQGSEA. Losses at the gene ends were 7 bases for V and 10 bases for J; bases not matched to a gene: 6. The CDR3 spans 10 residues. DNA of the CDR3: TGCAGCGCGCGGGACAGTTCAGCTTTCTTT. It yields the protein CSARDSSAFF.

The chain recombines TRBV7-2 with TRBJ1-2, with TRBD1 matching 7 bases. The CDR3 spans 14 residues. V was clipped by 4 bases and J by 3 bases; unmatched bases: 5. Germline V gene lookup returns CDR1 SGHTA and CDR2 FQGNSA. CDR3 sequence (DNA): TGTGCCAGCAGCTCCCAGGGGGGTGACTATGGCTACACCTTC. Translating gives CASSSQGGDYGYTF. Full variable domain (missing parts from reference TRBV7-2 and TRBJ1-2): GAGVSQSPSNKVTEKGKDVELRCDPISGHTALYWYRQSLGQGLEFLIYFQGNSAPDKSGLPSDRFSAERTGGSVSTLTIQRTQQEDSAVYLCASSSQGGDYGYTFGSGTRLTVV.

This chain's CDR3 is CASSLFEGATYGYTF. The CDR3 bases are TGTGCCAGCAGCTTGTTCGAGGGGGCGACCTATGGCTACACCTTC. V and J are TRBV5-6 and TRBJ1-2; 7 positions agree with TRBD1. The junction had 7 bases not matched to a gene; V was cut back by 1 base and J by 4 bases. The CDR3 runs 15 residues. Germline CDR1 SGHDT, CDR2 YYEEEE.

The chain combines TRBV7-3 with TRBJ2-1; D possibly corresponds to TRBD2 (6 bases). V lost 6 bases to trimming and J lost 2 bases, with 17 bases between them. This CDR3 spans 16 amino acids. Germline V gene sequence: CDR1 SGHTA, CDR2 FQGTGA. The CDR3 spells CASSPQTGGPYNEQFF. The CDR3 coding sequence is TGTGCCAGCAGTCCACAAACCGGGGGTCCCTACAATGAGCAGTTCTTC.

The chain links TRBV11-2 to TRBJ2-1; 12 bases match TRBD2. Losses at the gene ends were 4 bases for V and 10 bases for J; bases not matched to a gene: 14. CDR3 length: 17 amino acids. The germline V gene has CDR1 SGHAT and CDR2 FQNNGV. This chain's CDR3 is CASSSKRLAGAGGEQFF. In DNA, the CDR3 is TGTGCCAGCAGCTCCAAACGACTAGCGGGAGCCGGAGGCGAGCAGTTCTTC.